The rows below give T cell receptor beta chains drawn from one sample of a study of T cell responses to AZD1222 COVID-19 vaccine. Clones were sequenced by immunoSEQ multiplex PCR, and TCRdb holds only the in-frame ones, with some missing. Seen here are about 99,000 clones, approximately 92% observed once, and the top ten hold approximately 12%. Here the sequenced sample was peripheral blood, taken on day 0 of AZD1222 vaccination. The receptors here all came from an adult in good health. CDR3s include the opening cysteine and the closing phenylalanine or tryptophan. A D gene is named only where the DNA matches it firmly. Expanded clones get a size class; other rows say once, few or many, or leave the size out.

CDR3: CASSIDQGAGNTIYF
DNA: TGTGCCAGCAGTATTGACCAGGGAGCTGGAAACACCATATATTTT
J: TRBJ1-3
V: TRBV27
size: .
D: .

CDR3: CASSDGGPGNTIYF
DNA: TGTGCCAGCAGTGATGGGGGGCCTGGAAACACCATATATTTT
J: TRBJ1-3
V: TRBV2
size: once
D: .

CDR3: CASSIRQSYEQYF
DNA: TGTGCCAGCAGTATCCGACAGAGCTACGAGCAGTACTTC
J: TRBJ2-7
V: TRBV6-5
size: .
D: .

CDR3: CAISDAGTGGYEQYF
DNA: TGTGCCATCAGTGACGCCGGGACAGGGGGTTACGAGCAGTACTTC
J: TRBJ2-7
V: TRBV10-3
size: .
D: TRBD1

CDR3: CASSIDPRGAQHF
DNA: TGTGCCAGTAGTATAGACCCTCGTGGGGCCCAGCATTTT
J: TRBJ1-5
V: TRBV19
size: .
D: .

CDR3: CASSRRDRKLNTEAFF
DNA: TGTGCCAGCAGCCGCCGGGACAGGAAACTTAACACTGAAGCTTTCTTT
J: TRBJ1-1
V: TRBV6-2/TRBV6-3
size: .
D: TRBD1

CDR3: CASSLIGGGTGELFF
DNA: TGTGCCAGCAGCTTAATTGGGGGCGGCACCGGGGAGCTGTTTTTT
J: TRBJ2-2
V: TRBV7-3
size: .
D: .

CDR3: CASSQDITRGPWGQYF
DNA: TGCGCCAGCAGCCAAGACATAACAAGGGGACCTTGGGGGCAGTACTTC
J: TRBJ2-7
V: TRBV4-1
size: .
D: .

CDR3: CASTRSDSAYEQYF
DNA: TGTGCCAGCACCCGGTCCGACTCAGCCTACGAGCAGTACTTC
J: TRBJ2-7
V: TRBV5-5
size: .
D: .

CDR3: CASRGEVTSYEQYF
DNA: TGTGCCAGCAGGGGGGAGGTGACGAGCTACGAGCAGTACTTC
J: TRBJ2-7
V: TRBV6-5
size: .
D: .

CDR3: CASSTRTGGYEQYF
DNA: TGTGCCAGCAGCACACGGACAGGGGGTTACGAGCAGTACTTC
J: TRBJ2-7
V: TRBV7-9
size: .
D: TRBD1

CDR3: CASSLGGMSYGYTF
DNA: TGTGCCAGCAGCCTCGGGGGAATGAGCTATGGCTACACCTTC
J: TRBJ1-2
V: TRBV11-2
size: .
D: .

CDR3: CASSLRLATNEKLFF
DNA: TGTGCCAGCAGTTTAAGACTTGCAACTAATGAAAAACTGTTTTTT
J: TRBJ1-4
V: TRBV28
size: .
D: .

CDR3: CASSLSGDGYTF
DNA: TGTGCCAGCAGTTTGTCGGGCGATGGCTACACCTTC
J: TRBJ1-2
V: TRBV28
size: .
D: .

CDR3: CATTSGGNSPLHF
DNA: TGTGCCACTACCTCAGGGGGCAATTCACCCCTCCACTTT
J: TRBJ1-6
V: TRBV19
size: .
D: TRBD1

CDR3: CASFTANYGYTF
DNA: TGTGCCAGCTTTACAGCTAACTATGGCTACACCTTC
J: TRBJ1-2
V: TRBV6-5
size: .
D: .

CDR3: CASSSRDGYEQYF
DNA: TGTGCCAGCAGCTCTCGGGACGGCTACGAGCAGTACTTC
J: TRBJ2-7
V: TRBV4-2
size: .
D: .

CDR3: CASSQEARAGTEAFF
DNA: TGTGCCAGCTCACAGGAGGCCAGGGCGGGTACTGAAGCTTTCTTT
J: TRBJ1-1
V: TRBV18
size: .
D: .

CDR3: CAIRASGGMRGDTQYF
DNA: TGTGCCATCAGGGCTAGCGGGGGAATGCGGGGAGATACGCAGTATTTT
J: TRBJ2-3
V: TRBV10-3
size: .
D: TRBD2

CDR3: CASGRDSLTSGANVLTF
DNA: TGTGCCAGCGGCCGGGACAGCCTTACCTCTGGGGCCAACGTCCTGACTTTC
J: TRBJ2-6
V: TRBV28
size: .
D: TRBD1

CDR3: CASSVGYQTANGYTF
DNA: TGTGCCAGCAGCGTAGGATACCAAACGGCGAATGGCTACACCTTC
J: TRBJ1-2
V: TRBV9
size: .
D: .

CDR3: CASSSGETSGPPGEQFF
DNA: TGCGCCAGCAGCTCCGGGGAGACTAGCGGGCCCCCCGGGGAGCAGTTCTTC
J: TRBJ2-1
V: TRBV5-1
size: .
D: TRBD2

CDR3: CAISEPADNMNTEAFF
DNA: TGTGCCATCAGTGAGCCCGCGGACAACATGAACACTGAAGCTTTCTTT
J: TRBJ1-1
V: TRBV10-3
size: .
D: .

CDR3: CASSNRRTSGRYEQYF
DNA: TGTGCCAGCAGTAATCGGCGGACTAGCGGGAGGTACGAGCAGTACTTC
J: TRBJ2-7
V: TRBV7-9
size: .
D: TRBD2

CDR3: CASSVEPTTDTQYF
DNA: TGTGCCAGCAGCGTAGAACCCACCACAGATACGCAGTATTTT
J: TRBJ2-3
V: TRBV9
size: .
D: .

CDR3: CASSVGMANQPQHF
DNA: TGTGCCAGCAGCGTAGGGATGGCGAATCAGCCCCAGCATTTT
J: TRBJ1-5
V: TRBV9
size: once
D: .

CDR3: CASSGLETQYF
DNA: TGTGCCAGCTCGGGGTTGGAGACCCAGTACTTC
J: TRBJ2-5
V: TRBV7-9
size: once
D: .